The 8 T cell receptor beta chains below all came from one sample that was sequenced in a study of blood T cells in healthy people across ages. The authors ran a second PCR of roughly 6 to 12 cycles using a sample-barcoded 5' primer and a J-beta primer mix. In TCRdb, the 5' RACE reads were re-called with MiXCR into one record per CDR3 protein. The sample carries 790,000 or so distinct CDR3 sequences, about 45% recorded once. The sample was blood. The receptors stem from an elderly man in good health.

The J gene is TRBJ2-5, the V gene TRBV11-2; 7 bases are a match to TRBD1. V trimming: 7 bases; J trimming: 5 bases; junction bases outside the gene matches: 7. The V gene's germline CDR1 is SGHAT and CDR2 FQNNGV. The CDR3 loop spans 13 amino acids. The CDR3 DNA sequence: TGTGCCAGCACAAAGGGGGCGCGGGAGACCCAGTACTTC. This codes for CASTKGARETQYF.

This clonotype occurred a few times. The chain joins TRBV5-1 to TRBJ2-6; 8 bases are shared with TRBD1. Germline V gene lookup returns CDR1 SGHRS and CDR2 YFSETQ. V dropped 4 bases and J dropped 0; count of bases not matched to a gene: 9. This CDR3 comprises 18 residues. The CDR3 region is CASSGNRDRSSGANVLTF. The CDR3 coding sequence is TGCGCCAGCAGCGGCAACCGGGACAGGAGCTCTGGGGCCAACGTCCTGACTTTC.

V gene TRBV9 combines with J gene TRBJ2-1; TRBD2 is a possible D gene (5 bases). CDR3 size: 13 residues. V was pared by 2 bases and J by 8 bases, with 11 bases between. Germline CDR1 and CDR2: SGDLS and YYNGEE. This chain's CDR3 is CASSVRVRDEQFF. In nucleotides, the CDR3 is TGTGCCAGCAGCGTGAGGGTTAGGGATGAGCAGTTCTTC.

This clonotype was seen once. V is TRBV7-2 and J is TRBJ2-1; the match to TRBD2 covers 7 bases. The CDR3 covers 16 residues. V shed 7 bases, J shed 1 base, and the junction held 10 bases outside the gene matches. Germline assignment: CDR1 SGHTA and CDR2 FQGNSA. CDR3 loop: CASKPGGGKSYNEQFF. The CDR3 nucleotides read TGTGCCAGCAAACCTGGGGGGGGGAAATCCTACAATGAGCAGTTCTTC.

The V call is TRBV18, the J call TRBJ1-6; D gene ambiguous. Per germline, CDR1 KGHSH and CDR2 LQKENI. The CDR3 totals 14 residues. With 10 bases removed from V and 9 bases from J, the gap between germline ends came to 19 bases. CDR3 bases: TGTGCCACCGTGGGGAGCGCCTCCGGTTCACCCCTCCACTTT. Its translation is CATVGSASGSPLHF.

This chain links TRBV20-1 with TRBJ2-1; TRBD2 matches at 14 bases. The DNA end is more similar to TRBJ2-7, so the J call may be wrong. The CDR3 contains 18 residues. CDR1 is DFQATT, CDR2 SNEGSKA, per germline (reference sequence). This CDR3 is CSAEPGLAGASSYNEQYF. The CDR3 coding sequence is TGCAGTGCTGAACCGGGACTAGCGGGAGCTAGCTCCTACAATGAGCAGTACTTC.

In its sample, this clonotype was seen many times. V and J are TRBV11-3 and TRBJ2-5; perhaps TRBD2 as D (6 bases). CDR1 SGHNT and CDR2 YENEEA come from the germline V gene. The CDR3 runs to 14 residues. The ends were cut back, 2 bases at V and 1 base at J, with 8 bases in the middle. The CDR3 loop is CASSLRAGQETQYF. CDR3 coding DNA: TGTGCCAGCAGCTTAAGAGCGGGCCAAGAGACCCAGTACTTC.

The chain joins TRBV10-3 to TRBJ1-5; D may be TRBD1 (5 bases). The CDR3 length is 13 residues. The ends were cut back, 8 bases at V and 3 bases at J, with 11 bases in the middle. Germline CDR1 is ENHRY and CDR2 is SYGVKD. CDR3 protein: CAIQGAINQPQHF. In DNA form, the CDR3 reads TGTGCCATCCAAGGGGCTATCAATCAGCCCCAGCATTTT.